This record looks at one T cell receptor beta chain sequence and its context. The antigen is not known. It may be a read error: a sequence one base away is much more abundant. From germline, CDR1 is LGHDT and CDR2 YNNKEL (reference sequence). CDR3 length: 15 residues. Trimming stripped 4 bases from V and 5 bases from J, with 15 bases between. A second roughly 7 to 11 cycle PCR used barcoded and J-beta primers. Each cDNA was tagged by a template-switch adaptor containing 12 random nucleotides. A single record per CDR3 protein comes from TCRdb applying MiXCR to the 5' RACE reads. The repertoire holds around 790,000 distinct CDR3 sequences, with under 55% as singletons. This sample stems from a study of blood T cells in healthy people across ages. Study-level information: Template switching recovered approximately one barcoded beta molecule for every two T cells. Overall study results and limits: With naive T cell percentage, TCR beta diversity showed a strong correlation.

Ranging in age from about 6 to 100, the donors were healthy Caucasian individuals from Russia. The chain carries TRBV3-1 and TRBJ2-1, with a possible D match to TRBD2 (6 bases). This receptor was identified in a man in his fifties or sixties in good health. Material for sequencing was blood. In nucleotides, the CDR3 is TGTGCCAGCAGCCCGCGGGGACTGGCCCACAATGAGCAGTTCTTC. Amino acid sequence: CASSPRGLAHNEQFF.